This T cell receptor beta chain came from a study of cytomegalovirus exposure and HLA in healthy donors. Broader study findings: Equally common other TCR beta chains were less clonally expanded than HLA-associated ones, a later analysis found. The dataset shows that most TCR sequences were rare, while some public TCRs occurred in many donors. As a later analysis revealed, the rate of TCR association differed by HLA locus, with DRB1 most and HLA-C fewest.

The PCR made use of 60 Vbeta and 13 Jbeta primers. Generated by immunoSEQ multiplex PCR, the TCRdb table keeps only in-frame clones and is missing some. The table includes about 170,000 clones, around 73% detected once. This clone has just one count. Its antigen is currently unknown. CDR1 is GTSNPN, CDR2 SVGIG, per germline (reference sequence). J lost 8 bases, V lost 0 bases, and 9 bases had no gene match. This CDR3 is built from 15 residues. The V call is TRBV30, the J call TRBJ1-4; 7 positions agree with TRBD1. The TCR was taken from a woman aged 18-29 years in good health and CMV-seropositive. The sample comprised PBMCs. For the CDR3, the DNA is TGTGCCTGGAGTGTACCGGAAGGGGGCGCGGAAAAACTGTTTTTT. As protein: CAWSVPEGGAEKLFF.